This T cell receptor (beta chain) was captured in a study of OX40 agonist ivuxolimab in advanced cancers. Looking at the study overall: Cohort: around 79% men, mean age 60, aged roughly 23 to 79. Of the participants, 40% had some prior anti-PD-1, anti-PD-L1 or anti-CTLA-4 therapy, which was allowed.

The CDR3 covers 14 residues. Germline V gene lookup returns CDR1 SGHNT and CDR2 YYREEE (reference sequence). Trimming at V came to 4 bases and at J to 4 bases, leaving 5 bases not matched to a gene. The table came from immunoSEQ multiplex PCR; TCRdb's copy has only in-frame clones and leaves some out. This sample has just under 65,000 clones, with roughly four fifths found just once. The sample was CD4+ or CD8+ T cells sorted from blood, taken in a trial of the OX40 agonist ivuxolimab. The rearrangement joins TRBV5-4 to TRBJ2-5, with 9 bases lining up with TRBD1. This clonotype was sampled from an adult with an advanced solid tumor such as melanoma, head and neck, liver or kidney cancer. CDR3 sequence: CASSPTGGGETQYF. In DNA, the CDR3 is TGTGCCAGCAGCCCGACAGGGGGGGGAGAGACCCAGTACTTC.